This note documents a single T cell receptor beta chain sequence. The record originates from a study of blood T cells in healthy people across ages. Sample-barcoded 5' priming and a J-beta primer mix drove a second PCR of 7 to 11 cycles. With 12 random nucleotides, a template-switch adaptor tagged each individual cDNA molecule. TCRdb reprocessed the 5' RACE reads via MiXCR and lists one record per CDR3 protein. The sample records around 1,000,000 distinct CDR3 sequences, approximately 26% being singletons. The CDR3 runs 13 residues. CDR1 is KGHSH and CDR2 is LQKENI in the germline V gene. This sample also belongs to another study, concerning T cells of mothers and their children.

The sample consisted of blood. V usage is TRBV18 and J usage is TRBJ2-5; D is ambiguous. TRBJ2-7 explains the end of the DNA better; the J call may be wrong. This receptor was taken from a girl aged 2 to 10 in good health. In nucleotides, the CDR3 is TGTGCCAGCTCACACACAGATTCCTACGAGCAGTACTTC. Amino acid sequence: CASSHTDSYEQYF.